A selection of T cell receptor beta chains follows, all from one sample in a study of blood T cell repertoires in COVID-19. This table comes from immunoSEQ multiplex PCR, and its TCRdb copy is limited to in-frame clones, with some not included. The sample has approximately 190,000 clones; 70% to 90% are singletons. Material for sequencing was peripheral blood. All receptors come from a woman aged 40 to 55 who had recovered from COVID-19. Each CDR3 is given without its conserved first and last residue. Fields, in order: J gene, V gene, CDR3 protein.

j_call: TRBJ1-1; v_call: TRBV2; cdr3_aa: ASSAGTEVFEAF
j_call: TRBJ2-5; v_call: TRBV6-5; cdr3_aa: ASSYSGTGVIETQY
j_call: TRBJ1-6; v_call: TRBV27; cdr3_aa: ASSRRGHLDSPLH
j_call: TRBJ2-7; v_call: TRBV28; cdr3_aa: ASSYGGSQY
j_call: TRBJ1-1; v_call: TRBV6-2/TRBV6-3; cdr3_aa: ASSYSSPRSTVNTEAF
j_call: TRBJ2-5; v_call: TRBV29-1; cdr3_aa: SVQGNQETQY
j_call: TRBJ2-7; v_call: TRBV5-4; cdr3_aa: ASSPGQGNNYEQY
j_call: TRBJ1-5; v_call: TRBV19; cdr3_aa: ASSIGEGYQPQH
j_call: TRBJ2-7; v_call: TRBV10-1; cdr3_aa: ALREPYPYEQY
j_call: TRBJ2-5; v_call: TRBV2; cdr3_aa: ASSVDFETQY
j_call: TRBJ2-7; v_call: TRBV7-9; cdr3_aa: ASSRGAYEQY
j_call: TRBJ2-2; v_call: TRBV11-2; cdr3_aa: ASSLRRTSGSASTGELF
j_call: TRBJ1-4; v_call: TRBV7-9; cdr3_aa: ASSLGSPEKLF
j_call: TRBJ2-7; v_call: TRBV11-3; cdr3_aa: ASSLGAGPSYEQY
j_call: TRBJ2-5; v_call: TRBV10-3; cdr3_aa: AISESTRPGTRGETQY
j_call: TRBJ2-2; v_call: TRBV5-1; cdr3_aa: ASSLEGAGPSTGELF
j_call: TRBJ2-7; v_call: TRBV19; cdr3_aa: ASSPRVSGSLNEQY
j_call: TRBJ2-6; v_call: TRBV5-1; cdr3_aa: ASSLGTGDSGANVLT
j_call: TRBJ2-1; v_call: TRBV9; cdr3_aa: ASSVGGGRSYNEQF
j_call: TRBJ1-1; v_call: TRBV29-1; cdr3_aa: SVSRENTEAF
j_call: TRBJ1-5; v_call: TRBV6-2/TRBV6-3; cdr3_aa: ASSYANSNQPQH
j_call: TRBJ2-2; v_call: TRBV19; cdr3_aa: ASSTLKQGGTGELF
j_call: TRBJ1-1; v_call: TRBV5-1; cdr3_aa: ASSYGGLGKEAF
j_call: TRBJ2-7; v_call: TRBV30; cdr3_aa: AWTDNFIEQY
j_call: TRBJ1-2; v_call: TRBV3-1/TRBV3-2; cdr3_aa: ASSQTGYGYT
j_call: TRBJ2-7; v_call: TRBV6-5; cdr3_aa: ASRSHRSSYEQY
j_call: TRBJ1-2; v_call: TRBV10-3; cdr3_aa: AISESWGQTNYGYT
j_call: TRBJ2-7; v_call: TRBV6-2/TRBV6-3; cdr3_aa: ASSPQREVSYEQY
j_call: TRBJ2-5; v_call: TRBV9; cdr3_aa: ASSVQGIGQETQY
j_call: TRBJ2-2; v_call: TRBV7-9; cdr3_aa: ASSKGQTPPRELF
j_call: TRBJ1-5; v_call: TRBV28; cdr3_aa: ASSRTGTHQPQH
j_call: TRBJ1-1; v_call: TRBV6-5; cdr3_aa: ASATGGLMNTEAF
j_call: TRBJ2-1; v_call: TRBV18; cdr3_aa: ASSPPGLAGGRNEQF
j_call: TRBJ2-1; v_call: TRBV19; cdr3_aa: ASRWTGSYNEQF
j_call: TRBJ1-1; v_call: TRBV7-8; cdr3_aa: ASSLKYRLGMNTEAF
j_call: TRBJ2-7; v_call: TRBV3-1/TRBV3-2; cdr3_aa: ASSHYYEQY
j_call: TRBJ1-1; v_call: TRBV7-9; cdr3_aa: ASSFTGTDSLEAF
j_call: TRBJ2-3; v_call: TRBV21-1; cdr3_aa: ASSKGNREHTDTQY
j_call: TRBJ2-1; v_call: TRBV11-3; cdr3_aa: ASSSVGTGAARQF
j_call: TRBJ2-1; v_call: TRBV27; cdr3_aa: ASSLIPDRFYNEQF
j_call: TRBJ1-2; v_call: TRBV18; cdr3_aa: ASSPGGANYGYT
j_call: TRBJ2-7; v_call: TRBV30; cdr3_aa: AWKPGGFYEQY
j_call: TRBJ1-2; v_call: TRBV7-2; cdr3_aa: ASSTDRGVYGYT
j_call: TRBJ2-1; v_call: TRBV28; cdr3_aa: ASSLLTMTRLLGFEQF
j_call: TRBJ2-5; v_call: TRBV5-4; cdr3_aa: ASSPTSGRGQETQY
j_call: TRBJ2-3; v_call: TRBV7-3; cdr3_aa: ASSHEGGADTQY
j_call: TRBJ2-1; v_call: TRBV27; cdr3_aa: ASKWLAQFNEQF
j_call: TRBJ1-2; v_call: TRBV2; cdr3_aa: ASSEAGRGHGYT
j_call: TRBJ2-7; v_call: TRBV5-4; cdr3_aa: ASSLAGTGGGYEQY
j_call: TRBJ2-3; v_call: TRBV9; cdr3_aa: ASSPSSGMSSDTQY
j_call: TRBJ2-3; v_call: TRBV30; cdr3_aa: AWSVVRTSGSPFDTQY
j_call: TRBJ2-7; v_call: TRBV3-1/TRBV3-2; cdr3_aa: ASSQGQGSSYEQY
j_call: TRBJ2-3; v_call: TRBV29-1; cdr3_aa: SHAENSDTQY
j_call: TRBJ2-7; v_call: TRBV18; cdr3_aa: ASSPGTGGIEQY
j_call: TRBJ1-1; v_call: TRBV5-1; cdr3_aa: ASSFGSNTEAF
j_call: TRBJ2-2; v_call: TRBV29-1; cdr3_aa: SVDEGNTGELF
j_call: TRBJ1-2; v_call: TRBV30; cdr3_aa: AWNPGREAS
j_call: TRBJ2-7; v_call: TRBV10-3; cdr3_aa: AISVTGEQY
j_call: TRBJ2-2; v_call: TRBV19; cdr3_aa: ASITREGGELF
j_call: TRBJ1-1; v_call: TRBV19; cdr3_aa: ASSPRTGFEAF